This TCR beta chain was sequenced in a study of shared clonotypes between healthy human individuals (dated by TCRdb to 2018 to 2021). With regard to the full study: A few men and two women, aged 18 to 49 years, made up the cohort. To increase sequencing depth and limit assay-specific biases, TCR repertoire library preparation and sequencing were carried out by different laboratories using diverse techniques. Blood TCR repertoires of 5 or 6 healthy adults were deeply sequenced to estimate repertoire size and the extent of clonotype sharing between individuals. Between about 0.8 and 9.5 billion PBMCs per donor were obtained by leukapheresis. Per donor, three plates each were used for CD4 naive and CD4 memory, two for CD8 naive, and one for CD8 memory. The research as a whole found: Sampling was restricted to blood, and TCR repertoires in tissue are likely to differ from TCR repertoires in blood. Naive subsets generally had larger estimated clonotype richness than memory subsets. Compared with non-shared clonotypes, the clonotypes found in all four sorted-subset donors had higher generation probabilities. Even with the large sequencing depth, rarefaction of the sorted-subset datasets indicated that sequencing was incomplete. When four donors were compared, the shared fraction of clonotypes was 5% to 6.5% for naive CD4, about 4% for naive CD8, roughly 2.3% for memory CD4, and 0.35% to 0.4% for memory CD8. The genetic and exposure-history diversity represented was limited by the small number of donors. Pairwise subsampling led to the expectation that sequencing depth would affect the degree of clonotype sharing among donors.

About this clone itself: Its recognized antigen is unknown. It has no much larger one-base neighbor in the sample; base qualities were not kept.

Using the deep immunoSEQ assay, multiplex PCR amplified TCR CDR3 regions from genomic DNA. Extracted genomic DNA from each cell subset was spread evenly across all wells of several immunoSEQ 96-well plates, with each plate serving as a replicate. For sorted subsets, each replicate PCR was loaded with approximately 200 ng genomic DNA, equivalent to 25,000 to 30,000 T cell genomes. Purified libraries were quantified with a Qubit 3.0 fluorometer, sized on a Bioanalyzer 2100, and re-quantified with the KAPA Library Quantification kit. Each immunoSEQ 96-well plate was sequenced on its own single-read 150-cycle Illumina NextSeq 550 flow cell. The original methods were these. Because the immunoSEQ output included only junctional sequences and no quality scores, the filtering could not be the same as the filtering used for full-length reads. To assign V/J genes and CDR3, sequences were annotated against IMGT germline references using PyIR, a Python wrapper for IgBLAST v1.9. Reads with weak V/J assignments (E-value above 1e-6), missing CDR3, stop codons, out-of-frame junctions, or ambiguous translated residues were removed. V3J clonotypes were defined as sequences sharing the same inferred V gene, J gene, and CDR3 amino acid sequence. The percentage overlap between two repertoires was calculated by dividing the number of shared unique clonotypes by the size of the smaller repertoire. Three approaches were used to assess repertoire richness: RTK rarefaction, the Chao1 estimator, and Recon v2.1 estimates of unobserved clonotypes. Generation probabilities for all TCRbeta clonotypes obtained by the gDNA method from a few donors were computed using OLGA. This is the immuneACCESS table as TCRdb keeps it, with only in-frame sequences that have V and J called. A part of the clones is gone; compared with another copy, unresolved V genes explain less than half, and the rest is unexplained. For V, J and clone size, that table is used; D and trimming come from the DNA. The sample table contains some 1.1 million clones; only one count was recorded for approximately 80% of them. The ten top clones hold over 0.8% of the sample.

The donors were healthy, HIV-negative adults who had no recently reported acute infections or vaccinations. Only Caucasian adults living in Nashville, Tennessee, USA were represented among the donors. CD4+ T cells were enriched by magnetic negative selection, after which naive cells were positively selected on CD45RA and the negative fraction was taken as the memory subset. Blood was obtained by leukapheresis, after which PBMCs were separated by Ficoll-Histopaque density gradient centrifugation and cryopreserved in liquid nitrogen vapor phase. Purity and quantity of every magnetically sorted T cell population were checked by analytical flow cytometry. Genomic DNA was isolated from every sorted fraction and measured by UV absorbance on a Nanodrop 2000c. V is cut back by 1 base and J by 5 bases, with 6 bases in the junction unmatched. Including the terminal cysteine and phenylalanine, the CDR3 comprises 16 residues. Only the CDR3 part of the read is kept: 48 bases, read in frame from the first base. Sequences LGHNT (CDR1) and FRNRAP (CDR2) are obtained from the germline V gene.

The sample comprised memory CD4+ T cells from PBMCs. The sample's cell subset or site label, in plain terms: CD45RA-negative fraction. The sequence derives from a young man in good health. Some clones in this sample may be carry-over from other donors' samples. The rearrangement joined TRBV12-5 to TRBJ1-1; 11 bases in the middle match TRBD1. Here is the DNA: TGTGCTAGTGGTTTGGCGCCGGGACAGGGGGGTACTGAAGCTTTCTTT. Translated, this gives CASGLAPGQGGTEAFF.